The 19 T cell receptor beta chains presented below share a single source sample, sequenced in a study of shared T cell receptors in the human thymus. Clones were read by immunoSEQ multiplex PCR, and TCRdb kept only the in-frame ones, dropping some. Of roughly 500,000 clones in the sample, more than 75% were seen once. The data were also submitted as part of a second study, on human thymus T cells.

The specimen was thymocytes. These receptors all stem from a boy in the first two years of life with a congenital heart defect.

The rearrangement links TRBV4-2 to TRBJ2-1, with TRBD1 matching 10 bases. Germline V lookup: CDR1 LGHNA, CDR2 YNFKEQ. V lost 4 bases, J lost 10 bases, and 7 bases stayed unmatched. The CDR3 has 14 residues. Written as DNA, the CDR3 is TGTGCCAGCAGCCCCCCGGGACAGGGGAACGAGCAGTTCTTC. It codes for CASSPPGQGNEQFF.

The CDR3 DNA follows: TGTGCCAGCAGCGTAAGAAGCGGGAGTAAAAATGAGCAGTTCTTC. Residues: CASSVRSGSKNEQFF. V gene TRBV9 combines with J gene TRBJ2-1, with 8 positions matching TRBD2. The V gene's germline CDR1 is SGDLS and CDR2 YYNGEE. Germline trimming cut 1 base from V and 7 bases from J; bases unmatched to any gene: 7. The CDR3 spans 15 residues.

The genes are TRBV9 and TRBJ2-3; TRBD2 might be the D (6 bases). The CDR3 length is 15 residues. The ends were cut back, 3 bases at V and 3 bases at J, with 14 bases in the middle. Germline CDR1 is SGDLS and CDR2 is YYNGEE. The CDR3, as DNA: TGTGCCAGCAGCGCATACGGGAGTGGGACAGATACGCAGTATTTT. Protein sequence: CASSAYGSGTDTQYF.

The CDR3 reads CASSLTYAGWSLYGYTF. DNA for the CDR3: TGTGCCAGCAGCTTAACGTACGCAGGGTGGTCCCTTTATGGCTACACCTTC. The chain combines TRBV7-3 with TRBJ1-2; possibly TRBD1 for D (5 bases). Germline loops: CDR1 SGHTA, CDR2 FQGTGA. CDR3 size: 17 residues. V shed 0 bases and J shed 5 bases, with 19 bases lying between them.

V gene TRBV7-9 combines with J gene TRBJ2-1, with 7 positions matching TRBD2. V lost 7 bases and J lost 3; bases outside the gene matches: 6. The CDR3 consists of 14 residues. Germline V gene lookup returns CDR1 SEHNR and CDR2 FQNEAQ (reference sequence). The CDR3 nucleotides read TGTGCCAGCATCAGCGGGAACCTCTACAATGAGCAGTTCTTC. It translates to CASISGNLYNEQFF.

The rearrangement links TRBV19 to TRBJ2-7, with D possibly matching TRBD2 (5 bases). Germline V gives CDR1 LNHDA, CDR2 SQIVND (reference sequence). This CDR3 is built from 14 residues. V dropped 3 bases and J dropped 4 bases, with 13 bases sitting between them. The CDR3 region has the DNA TGTGCCAGTAGTATCGGGGAGAGGAAGTACGAGCAGTACTTC. This encodes CASSIGERKYEQYF.

The chain carries TRBV19 and TRBJ1-2; D ambiguous. V lost 5 bases, J lost 0 bases, and 10 bases lay in between. The length of the CDR3 is 14 residues. The V gene's germline CDR1 is LNHDA and CDR2 SQIVND (reference sequence). Here the CDR3 reads CASSSPPANYGYTF. In DNA, the CDR3 is TGTGCCAGTAGTTCTCCACCGGCTAACTATGGCTACACCTTC.

This chain joins TRBV29-1 and TRBJ2-1, with 10 bases identical to TRBD2. J was trimmed by 1 base and V by 4 bases; bases with no gene match: 13. The CDR3 covers 18 residues. CDR1 is SQVTM and CDR2 is ANQGSEA in the germline V gene. This CDR3 reads CSVVQREGRFSSYNEQFF. The CDR3 nucleotides read TGCAGCGTTGTACAGCGGGAGGGCCGGTTCTCTTCCTACAATGAGCAGTTCTTC.

V is TRBV5-1 and J is TRBJ2-1, with 9 nucleotides matching TRBD2. The CDR3 contains 16 residues. Germline loops: CDR1 SGHRS, CDR2 YFSETQ. The trim removed 0 bases at V and 4 bases at J, leaving 5 bases unmatched. CDR3 bases: TGCGCCAGCAGCTTGGAGACTAGCGGAGCTTACAATGAGCAGTTCTTC. It encodes CASSLETSGAYNEQFF.

This chain uses TRBV5-1 with TRBJ2-5, with D hard to call. The closer fit of TRBJ2-7 to the DNA end suggests the J call may be wrong. Per germline, CDR1 SGHRS and CDR2 YFSETQ. This CDR3 is 15 amino acids long. CDR3 sequence (DNA): TGCGCCAGCAGCTTGGTCCAGGCCGTCTCCTACGAGCAGTACTTC. Amino acid sequence: CASSLVQAVSYEQYF.

The table lists this clone with a few counts. The V call is TRBV18, the J call TRBJ1-3; D perhaps matches TRBD1 (5 bases). The V end was cut by 3 bases, the J end by 0 bases, with 9 bases between. This CDR3 spans 15 amino acids. Germline V gene lookup returns CDR1 KGHSH and CDR2 LQKENI. The CDR3 DNA sequence: TGTGCCAGCTCACCCAAGGACAACTCTGGAAACACCATATATTTT. Its protein is CASSPKDNSGNTIYF.

J is TRBJ2-1 and V is TRBV9; no reliable D call. Germline V gives CDR1 SGDLS, CDR2 YYNGEE. V lost 3 bases and J 5 bases, leaving 9 bases between the germline ends. The CDR3 extends over 13 amino acids. The CDR3 loop reads CASSARLNNEQFF. CDR3 DNA sequence: TGTGCCAGCAGCGCCAGACTCAACAATGAGCAGTTCTTC.

This clone was seen once. The chain recombines TRBV10-3 with TRBJ1-1, with TRBD1 identical over 7 bases. After removal of 3 bases from V and 1 base from J, the junction contained 8 bases not matched to a gene. In germline, CDR1 is ENHRY, CDR2 SYGVKD. The CDR3 length is 16 residues. CDR3 in amino acids: CAISDRDRYQNTEAFF. CDR3 in DNA: TGTGCCATCAGTGACCGGGACAGATACCAGAACACTGAAGCTTTCTTT.

The genes are TRBV21-1 and TRBJ1-5; the table gives TRBD1 as D, unverified against the DNA. TRBV21-1 is designated a pseudogene. The CDR3 runs to 19 residues. The CDR3, as DNA: TGTGCCAGCAGCAAAGTGGGGGACAGGGGGGAATTGGGCAATCAGCCCCAGCATTTT. It codes for CASSKVGDRGELGNQPQHF.

The rearrangement links TRBV4-3 to TRBJ1-2; perhaps TRBD1 as D (5 bases). V lost 6 bases, J lost 2 bases, and 22 bases lay in between. The germline V gene has CDR1 LGHNA and CDR2 YSLEER. This CDR3 is built from 17 residues. The CDR3 bases are TGCGCCAGCAGTCTCAAGGGCCTTACAGGACCCAACTATGGCTACACCTTC. Its translation is CASSLKGLTGPNYGYTF.

This clone has just one count. The chain uses TRBV29-1 and TRBJ2-1, with 9 bases aligning to TRBD2. The germline V gene has CDR1 SQVTM and CDR2 ANQGSEA. Trimming took 7 bases from V and 2 from J; bases not matched to a gene: 9. The CDR3 runs 15 residues. The CDR3 loop is CSARLAGRAYNEQFF. In DNA, the CDR3 is TGCAGCGCCCGTCTAGCGGGGAGGGCCTACAATGAGCAGTTCTTC.

This clone was found once. The chain carries TRBV10-2 and TRBJ2-5; tentative D call: TRBD2 (6 bases). Trimming removed 5 bases from V and 5 bases from J, with 12 bases in between. The length of the CDR3 is 13 residues. Germline loops: CDR1 WSHSY, CDR2 SAAADI. This chain's CDR3 is CASSSTRGETQYF. DNA for the CDR3: TGCGCCAGCAGTTCGACCCGGGGGGAGACCCAGTACTTC.

The rearrangement links TRBV5-6 to TRBJ1-5; D is ambiguous. CDR1 is SGHDT, CDR2 YYEEEE, per germline. This CDR3 spans 15 amino acids. Between the trimmed V and J ends, which lost 3 bases and 4 bases, there was a span of 14 bases. The CDR3 coding sequence is TGTGCCAGCAGCTCCCAGCGCCGTCCTAATCAGCCCCAGCATTTT. Its translation is CASSSQRRPNQPQHF. Full variable domain (remainder filled in from reference TRBV5-6 and TRBJ1-5): DAGVTQSPTHLIKTRGQQVTLRCSPKSGHDTVSWYQQALGQGPQFIFQYYEEEERQRGNFPDRFSGHQFPNYSSELNVNALLLGDSALYLCASSSQRRPNQPQHFGDGTRLSIL.

This clone has just one count. This chain connects TRBV4-1 to TRBJ2-5; 8 bases map to TRBD2. The J call may be in error: the DNA end matches TRBJ2-7 better. The CDR3 runs 15 residues. Looked up from germline, CDR1 is MGHRA and CDR2 is YSYEKL. CDR3 bases: TGCGCCAGCAGCCAAGACACGAGCGGGAGTTACGAGCAGTACTTC. It is translated as CASSQDTSGSYEQYF.